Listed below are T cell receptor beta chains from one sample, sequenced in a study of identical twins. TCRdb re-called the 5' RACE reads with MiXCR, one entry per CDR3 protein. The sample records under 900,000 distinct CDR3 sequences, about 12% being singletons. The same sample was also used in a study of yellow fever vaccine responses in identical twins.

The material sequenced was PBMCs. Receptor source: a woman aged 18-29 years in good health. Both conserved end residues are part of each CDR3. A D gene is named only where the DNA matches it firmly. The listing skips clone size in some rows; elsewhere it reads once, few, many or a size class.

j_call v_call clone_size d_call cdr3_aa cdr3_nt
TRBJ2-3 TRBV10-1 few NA CASSESAQGTDTQYF TGCGCCAGCAGTGAGTCGGCGCAGGGAACAGATACGCAGTATTTT
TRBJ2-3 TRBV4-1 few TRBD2 CASSHAIAGHSTDTQYF TGCGCCAGCAGCCATGCAATAGCGGGGCACTCCACAGATACGCAGTATTTT
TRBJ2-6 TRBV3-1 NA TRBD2 CASSPHSGGVGANVLTF TGTGCCAGCAGCCCTCACAGTGGGGGGGTCGGGGCCAACGTCCTGACTTTC
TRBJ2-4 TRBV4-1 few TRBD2 CASSQALTSGRGVDKNIQYF TGCGCCAGCAGCCAAGCTTTAACTAGCGGGAGAGGGGTTGACAAAAACATTCAGTACTTC
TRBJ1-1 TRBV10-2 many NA CASKARQVNTEAFF TGCGCCAGCAAAGCCCGACAGGTTAACACTGAAGCTTTCTTT
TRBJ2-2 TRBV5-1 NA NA CASSKNTNTGELFF TGCGCCAGCAGCAAAAACACCAACACCGGGGAGCTGTTTTTT
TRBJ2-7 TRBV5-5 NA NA CASSLERGGQGYEQYF TGTGCCAGCAGCTTGGAGCGGGGGGGACAGGGGTACGAGCAGTACTTC
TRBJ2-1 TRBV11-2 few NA CASSLGGGLVNEQFF TGTGCCAGCAGCTTGGGGGGGGGGCTGGTCAATGAGCAGTTCTTC
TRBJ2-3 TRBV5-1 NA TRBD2 CASSKTSGSEVNTQYF TGCGCCAGCAGCAAGACTAGCGGGAGTGAGGTGAATACGCAGTATTTT
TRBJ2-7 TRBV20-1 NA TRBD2 CSALRTSDYEQYF TGCAGTGCCCTACGGACTAGCGATTACGAGCAGTACTTC
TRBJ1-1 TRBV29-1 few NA CSVKTPTVNTEAFF TGCAGCGTCAAAACCCCGACAGTGAACACTGAAGCTTTCTTT